The 3 T cell receptor beta chains below come from one sample, sequenced in a study of radiation and T cells in renal cell carcinoma. Generated by immunoSEQ multiplex PCR, the TCRdb table keeps only in-frame clones and is missing some. Seen here are approximately 75,000 clones, 82% observed once, and the top ten hold approximately 6%. Time point in this sample: blood 2 weeks post-SBRT. Specified treatment: 15 Gy SBRT to primary tumor, nephrectomy 4 weeks later. The sample was blood, taken from a patient whose treatment included radiotherapy and nephrectomy. The receptor source for this set is a man aged 55 to 70 with renal cell carcinoma.

The V gene is TRBV7-3, the J gene TRBJ1-2, with 7 bases lining up with TRBD1. J was trimmed by 7 bases and V by 4 bases; bases with no gene match: 18. The CDR3 has 17 residues. Germline CDR1 and CDR2: SGHTA and FQGTGA. In DNA, the CDR3 is TGTGCCAGCAGCTCCAGGGCCGTGAGGGGGCGCTTCTCTGGCTACACCTTC. Its protein product is CASSSRAVRGRFSGYTF.

The gene calls are TRBV13 and TRBJ2-7; D is perhaps TRBD1 or TRBD2 (5 bases each). CDR1 is PRHDT and CDR2 is FYEKMQ in the germline V gene (reference sequence). V was trimmed by 4 bases and J by 2 bases, leaving 15 bases between them. The CDR3 loop spans 15 amino acids. CDR3 coding DNA: TGTGCCAGCAGCTCTAGCTCCAGGGTCGCCTACGAGCAGTACTTC. The encoded protein is CASSSSSRVAYEQYF.

The chain couples TRBV4-2 to TRBJ2-7, with 7 bases matching TRBD1. V was pared by 0 bases and J by 2 bases, with 10 bases of the junction left unmatched. CDR1 is LGHNA, CDR2 YNFKEQ, per germline. The CDR3 loop spans 17 amino acids. The CDR3 bases are TGTGCCAGCAGCCAAGATAAGTTGGCCGGGACAGCCTACGAGCAGTACTTC. Translating gives CASSQDKLAGTAYEQYF.